The 3 T cell receptor beta chains reported below all come from one sample, sequenced in a study of identical twins. TCRdb reprocessed the 5' RACE reads with MiXCR, giving one entry per CDR3 protein. The data hold approximately 620,000 distinct CDR3 sequences, with 8.5% to 9% observed a single time. This sample also belongs to another study, concerning yellow fever vaccine responses in identical twins.

The specimen was PBMCs. All receptors derive from a woman between 18 and 29 years old in good health.

J is TRBJ2-4 and V is TRBV4-3, with D perhaps TRBD1 (5 bases). V was cut by 0 bases and J by 4 bases, with 10 bases left in between. CDR1 and CDR2 (germline): LGHNA, YSLEER. The CDR3 covers 15 residues. The CDR3 nucleotides read TGCGCCAGCAGCCAAGATCGACAGATAAAAAACATTCAGTACTTC. The encoded protein is CASSQDRQIKNIQYF.

This clonotype turned up a few times. The chain couples TRBV18 to TRBJ2-5, with TRBD2 matching 9 bases. This CDR3 has 18 amino acids. V trimming: 4 bases; J trimming: 1 base; junction bases outside the gene matches: 13. Germline lookup yields CDR1 KGHSH and CDR2 LQKENI. The CDR3 coding sequence is TGTGCCAGCTCACGAACCGGGACTAGCAGCCCGCGCCAAGAGACCCAGTACTTC. Its protein is CASSRTGTSSPRQETQYF.

This clonotype was picked up a small number of times. The V gene is TRBV11-2, the J gene TRBJ2-1, with D perhaps TRBD1 (5 bases). This CDR3 comprises 16 residues. Per germline, CDR1 SGHAT and CDR2 FQNNGV. Between the trimmed V and J ends, which lost 5 bases and 6 bases, there was a span of 20 bases. CDR3 sequence reads: CASSPGWGALGNEQFF. CDR3 sequence (DNA): TGTGCCAGCAGCCCTGGTTGGGGCGCCCTGGGCAATGAGCAGTTCTTC.